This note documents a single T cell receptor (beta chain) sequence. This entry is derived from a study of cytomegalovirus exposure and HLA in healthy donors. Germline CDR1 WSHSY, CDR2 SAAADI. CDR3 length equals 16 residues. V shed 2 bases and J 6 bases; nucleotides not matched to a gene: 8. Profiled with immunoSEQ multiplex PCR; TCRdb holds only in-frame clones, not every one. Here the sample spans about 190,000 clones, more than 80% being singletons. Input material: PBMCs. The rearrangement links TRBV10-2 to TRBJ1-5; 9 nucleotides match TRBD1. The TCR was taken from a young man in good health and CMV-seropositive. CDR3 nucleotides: TGCGCCAGCAGTGAGCCTGGGACAGGGAATGTTCAGCCCCAGCATTTT. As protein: CASSEPGTGNVQPQHF.